What follows are 30 T cell receptor beta chains derived from one specimen sequenced in a study of blood T cell repertoires in COVID-19. Clones were sequenced by immunoSEQ multiplex PCR, and TCRdb holds only the in-frame ones, with some missing. Of about 200,000 clones listed, approximately 86% are singletons. Sequenced material: peripheral blood. These receptor sequences come from a man aged 55 to 70 with acute or convalescent COVID-19.

V is TRBV2 and J is TRBJ2-1; D unclear. The V gene lost 4 bases and the J gene lost 0 bases, with 13 bases spanning the gap. Germline values: CDR1 SNHLY, CDR2 FYNNEI. CDR3 size: 16 residues. The CDR3 loop is CASSVQALSSYNEQFF. The CDR3 bases are TGTGCCAGCAGTGTCCAGGCGTTGAGCTCCTACAATGAGCAGTTCTTC.

This chain joins TRBV4-1 and TRBJ2-5, with D possibly TRBD2 on 6 matching bases. V was clipped by 1 base and J by 1 base, with 7 bases between them. CDR1 and CDR2 from the germline V gene are MGHRA and YSYEKL. The CDR3 has 14 residues. The CDR3 nucleotides read TGCGCCAGCAGCCAAGGGCGGGGCCAAGAGACCCAGTACTTC. Translating it yields CASSQGRGQETQYF.

In its sample, this clone was seen once. The chain recombines TRBV2 with TRBJ2-5; 11 bases map to TRBD2. The CDR3 totals 15 residues. The V gene end was trimmed by 7 bases and the J gene end by 8 bases; junction bases not matched to a gene: 12. Per germline, CDR1 SNHLY and CDR2 FYNNEI. In nucleotides, the CDR3 is TGTGCCAGCACTCGTGGGACTAGCGGTGCTAGAACCCAGTACTTC. Encoded protein: CASTRGTSGARTQYF.

The chain recombines TRBV28 with TRBJ2-3; 12 positions agree with TRBD2. With 2 bases clipped from V and 2 bases from J, the junction kept 20 bases outside the gene matches. This CDR3 comprises 22 residues. Germline-derived CDR1 and CDR2 are MDHEN and SYDVKM. The CDR3 region has the DNA TGTGCCAGCAGTTTAATCTCCCAAACTAGCGGGGGGACAAAACACCTCACAGATACGCAGTATTTT. This encodes CASSLISQTSGGTKHLTDTQYF. The full variable domain, rest sourced from reference TRBV28 and TRBJ2-3, is DVKVTQSSRYLVKRTGEKVFLECVQDMDHENMFWYRQDPGLGLRLIYFSYDVKMKEKGDIPEGYSVSREKKERFSLILESASTNQTSMYLCASSLISQTSGGTKHLTDTQYFGPGTRLTVL.

The count of this clone is one. The V call is TRBV20-1, the J call TRBJ1-1; no definite D call. CDR1 and CDR2 from the germline V gene are DFQATT and SNEGSKA (reference sequence). Trimming pared 3 bases from V and 2 bases from J, leaving 13 bases between. This CDR3 is 14 amino acids long. CDR3 sequence reads: CSASSGWSNTEAFF. The CDR3 DNA is TGCAGTGCTAGTTCGGGGTGGAGTAACACTGAAGCTTTCTTT.

The chain uses TRBV19 and TRBJ1-1; D is uncertain. The CDR3 sequence is 13 residues long. CDR1 LNHDA and CDR2 SQIVND come from the germline V gene (reference sequence). The V end was cut by 5 bases, the J end by 0 bases, with 7 bases between. The CDR3: CASSLGMNTEAFF. Here the CDR3 DNA reads TGTGCCAGTAGTCTCGGGATGAACACTGAAGCTTTCTTT.

The genes are TRBV5-6 and TRBJ2-5; the match to TRBD2 covers 15 bases. The CDR3 is 18 residues long. Trimming cost V 5 bases and J 4 bases; bases outside gene matches: 12. Germline assignment: CDR1 SGHDT and CDR2 YYEEEE. CDR3 amino acids: CASRLGLAGGRMGETQYF. The CDR3 nucleotides read TGTGCCAGCAGGCTAGGACTAGCGGGGGGGCGAATGGGAGAGACCCAGTACTTC.

This clone has just one count. This chain links TRBV28 with TRBJ2-1; D gene ambiguous. CDR1 is MDHEN and CDR2 is SYDVKM in the germline V gene. The CDR3 contains 15 residues. Trimming removed 5 bases from V and 0 bases from J, with 11 bases in between. CDR3 loop: CASSLDIGSYNEQFF. Written as DNA, the CDR3 is TGTGCCAGCAGTCTTGACATTGGCTCCTACAATGAGCAGTTCTTC.

The chain is built from TRBV9 and TRBJ1-5, with 7 bases fitting TRBD1. In germline, CDR1 is SGDLS, CDR2 YYNGEE. The trim removed 0 bases at V and 5 bases at J, leaving 5 bases unmatched. This CDR3 contains 15 residues. The CDR3 spells CASSVDIGTDQPQHF. CDR3 in DNA: TGTGCCAGCAGCGTAGACATTGGGACAGATCAGCCCCAGCATTTT.

The rearrangement uses TRBV28 and TRBJ1-5, with D possibly being TRBD1 (5 bases). This CDR3 spans 18 amino acids. The germline gives CDR1 MDHEN, CDR2 SYDVKM. Trimming left V 2 bases short and J 3 bases short, with 20 bases between. The CDR3 is CASSLMSLRQGLNQPQHF. The CDR3 DNA reads TGTGCCAGCAGTTTAATGTCCTTAAGGCAGGGCCTCAATCAGCCCCAGCATTTT.

The sample holds one count of this clone. The chain links TRBV3-1 (or the pseudogene TRBV3-2) to TRBJ2-1, with a possible D match to TRBD2 (5 bases). Germline V gene data show CDR1 as LGHDT and CDR2 as YNNKEL (reference sequence). This CDR3 is built from 15 residues. Trimming cost V 1 base and J 14 bases, with 21 bases left between them. CDR3 in amino acids: CASSQGPRRGPEEFF. As DNA, the CDR3 is TGTGCCAGCAGCCAAGGGCCTCGTCGGGGTCCGGAGGAGTTCTTC.

The chain is built from TRBV2 and TRBJ2-7, with 13 bases that match TRBD2. The V and J ends lost 7 bases and 6 bases, in that order; junction bases with no gene match: 9. Germline-derived CDR1 and CDR2 are SNHLY and FYNNEI. The CDR3 extends over 15 amino acids. CDR3 bases: TGTGCCAGCATAGCTACTAGCGGGGGGGGTGGCGAGCAGTACTTC. This encodes CASIATSGGGGEQYF.

This clone appeared a single time. V gene TRBV4-2 combines with J gene TRBJ2-4; 8 bases are a match to TRBD2. V trimming: 2 bases; J trimming: 5 bases; junction bases outside the gene matches: 2. The germline CDR1 and CDR2 sequences are LGHNA and YNFKEQ. There are 14 residues in the CDR3. CDR3 bases: TGTGCCAGCAGCCAACCGGGACTAGAAAACATTCAGTACTTC. It is translated as CASSQPGLENIQYF.

The chain is built from TRBV2 and TRBJ2-3, with 11 bases identical to TRBD2. The CDR3 runs to 16 residues. Per germline, CDR1 SNHLY and CDR2 FYNNEI. V trimming: 6 bases; J trimming: 1 base; junction bases outside the gene matches: 6. This CDR3 is CASSALLAGGTDTQYF. The CDR3 DNA sequence: TGTGCCAGCAGCGCCTTACTAGCGGGGGGCACAGATACGCAGTATTTT.

The chain links TRBV2 to TRBJ2-7; D might be TRBD1 (5 bases). V dropped 7 bases and J dropped 5 bases, with 15 bases sitting between them. The germline gives CDR1 SNHLY, CDR2 FYNNEI. The CDR3 length is 13 residues. This chain's CDR3 is CASKSPGSNEQYF. CDR3 coding DNA: TGTGCCAGCAAAAGCCCAGGGTCGAACGAGCAGTACTTC.

This chain links TRBV5-1 with TRBJ1-1; D not certain. In germline, CDR1 is SGHRS, CDR2 YFSETQ. V was clipped by 4 bases and J by 1 base, with 5 bases between them. The CDR3 covers 12 residues. The CDR3 nucleotides read TGCGCCAGCAGCCCGGGGAACACTGAAGCTTTCTTT. Amino acids: CASSPGNTEAFF.

This clone was counted many times. The V gene is TRBV5-1, the J gene TRBJ2-7, with D possibly TRBD1 on 6 matching bases. V was clipped by 5 bases and J by 7 bases, with 19 bases between them. CDR1 SGHRS and CDR2 YFSETQ come from the germline V gene. The CDR3 sequence is 14 residues long. The CDR3 loop is CASSHTRQAKEQYF. The CDR3 DNA sequence: TGCGCCAGCAGTCACACCCGACAGGCGAAAGAGCAGTACTTC.

DNA for the CDR3: TGTGCCAGCACCAAGACGGGGGCTAGCGGGGGGAAAGAGACCCAGTACTTC. The encoded protein is CASTKTGASGGKETQYF. The chain uses TRBV19 and TRBJ2-5, with 11 positions matching TRBD2. CDR1 and CDR2 from the germline V gene are LNHDA and SQIVND (reference sequence). CDR3 size: 17 residues. J was trimmed by 3 bases and V by 9 bases; bases with no gene match: 15.

The chain uses TRBV14 and TRBJ2-7; D not resolved. CDR3 size: 14 residues. Between the trimmed V and J ends, which lost 1 base and 2 bases, there was a span of 9 bases. CDR1 SGHDN and CDR2 FVKESK come from the germline V gene. DNA of the CDR3: TGTGCCAGCAGCCAAGGGAGACTCGCCTACGAGCAGTACTTC. Its translation is CASSQGRLAYEQYF.

The V and J genes are TRBV12-3 or TRBV12-4 and TRBJ1-2; no firm D call. The CDR3 runs 12 residues. The V end was cut by 3 bases, the J end by 6 bases, with 8 bases between. The CDR3 nucleotides are TGTGCCAGCAGTTTGGGCCCGAATGGCTACACCTTC. Translating gives CASSLGPNGYTF.

The table lists this clone with a count of one. V gene TRBV27 combines with J gene TRBJ2-1; 7 bases fit TRBD2. The CDR3 is made up of 21 amino acids. CDR1 MNHEY and CDR2 SMNVEV come from the germline V gene (reference sequence). V shed 0 bases, J shed 3 bases, and the junction held 20 bases outside the gene matches. CDR3 sequence (DNA): TGTGCCAGCAGTTTATCGGGGTGGGGTGGCGGGGGACTGAGGGGCTACAATGAGCAGTTCTTC. It translates to CASSLSGWGGGGLRGYNEQFF.

This clone was recorded only once. Other nucleotide sequences from this sample produce the same CDR3. The gene calls are TRBV5-1 and TRBJ2-2; no reliable D call. V lost 0 bases, J lost 1 base, and 4 bases lay in between. This CDR3 is built from 14 residues. Germline V CDR1 and CDR2: SGHRS, YFSETQ. CDR3 bases: TGCGCCAGCAGCTTGGGACAGAACACCGGGGAGCTGTTTTTT. Its protein product is CASSLGQNTGELFF. Together with reference TRBV5-1 and TRBJ2-2, the CDR3 gives the full variable domain: KAGVTQTPRYLIKTRGQQVTLSCSPISGHRSVSWYQQTPGQGLQFLFEYFSETQRNKGNFPGRFSGRQFSNSRSEMNVSTLELGDSALYLCASSLGQNTGELFFGEGSRLTVL.

Many counts were recorded for this clone. The chain joins TRBV27 to TRBJ2-7; TRBD1 aligns across 10 bases. V was pared by 6 bases and J by 2 bases, with 7 bases of the junction left unmatched. Germline V gene sequence: CDR1 MNHEY, CDR2 SMNVEV (reference sequence). The CDR3 runs to 15 residues. The CDR3 sequence: CASRRGTGDTYEQYF. CDR3 DNA: TGTGCCAGCAGGCGCGGGACAGGGGACACCTACGAGCAGTACTTC.

The chain recombines TRBV2 with TRBJ1-5, with 10 bases lining up with TRBD1. The junction had 7 bases not matched to a gene; V was cut back by 4 bases and J by 4 bases. CDR3 length: 16 amino acids. Germline CDR1 is SNHLY and CDR2 is FYNNEI. CDR3 nucleotides: TGTGCCAGCAGTGCCGCGACAGGGGGCGGGAATCAGCCCCAGCATTTT. Residues: CASSAATGGGNQPQHF.

The rearrangement joins TRBV18 to TRBJ1-6, with a possible D match to TRBD1 (5 bases). Germline values: CDR1 KGHSH, CDR2 LQKENI. The CDR3 extends over 15 amino acids. Trimming took off 3 bases at V and 7 bases at J, with 13 bases between the two ends. This CDR3 is CASSPGGGTNSPLHF. The CDR3 nucleotides are TGTGCCAGCTCACCTGGCGGGGGGACCAATTCACCCCTCCACTTT.

The V call is TRBV6-1, the J call TRBJ2-2; the D is unclear. Trimming cost V 2 bases and J 5 bases, with 9 bases left between them. Looked up from germline, CDR1 is MNHNS and CDR2 is SASEGT. The CDR3 covers 14 residues. The CDR3 here is CASSERMRTGELFF. The CDR3 nucleotides are TGTGCCAGCAGTGAAAGGATGCGGACCGGGGAGCTGTTTTTT.

The chain joins TRBV29-1 to TRBJ1-1; 7 bases line up with TRBD1. Trimming at V came to 7 bases and at J to 8 bases, leaving 10 bases not matched to a gene. Germline V gene lookup returns CDR1 SQVTM and CDR2 ANQGSEA. This CDR3 has 12 residues. CDR3 loop: CSAQLRDSEAFF. The CDR3 bases are TGCAGCGCCCAACTCCGGGACAGCGAAGCTTTCTTT.

This clone was detected only once. This chain links TRBV18 with TRBJ1-1; TRBD1 aligns across 9 bases. J was trimmed by 1 base and V by 0 bases; bases with no gene match: 0. CDR3 size: 15 residues. Germline V gives CDR1 KGHSH, CDR2 LQKENI. This CDR3 is CASSPPTGGNTEAFF. The CDR3 nucleotides read TGTGCCAGCTCACCACCGACAGGGGGGAACACTGAAGCTTTCTTT.

This chain joins TRBV7-2 and TRBJ1-2, with D maybe TRBD1 (5 bases). CDR1 and CDR2 from the germline V gene are SGHTA and FQGNSA. CDR3 length equals 13 residues. The V and J ends lost 4 bases and 4 bases respectively, with 10 bases between them. CDR3 DNA sequence: TGTGCCAGCAGCTCCGGGGGGAGCTATGGCTACACCTTC. This codes for CASSSGGSYGYTF.

This sequence joins TRBV6-2 or TRBV6-3 and TRBJ1-5, with D perhaps TRBD1 (5 bases). The CDR3 sequence is 15 residues long. In germline, CDR1 is MNHEY, CDR2 SVGEGT. Trimming took off 3 bases at V and 2 bases at J, with 11 bases between the two ends. CDR3 loop: CASSYSAGGNQPQHF. DNA for the CDR3: TGTGCCAGCAGTTATTCGGCGGGGGGCAATCAGCCCCAGCATTTT.